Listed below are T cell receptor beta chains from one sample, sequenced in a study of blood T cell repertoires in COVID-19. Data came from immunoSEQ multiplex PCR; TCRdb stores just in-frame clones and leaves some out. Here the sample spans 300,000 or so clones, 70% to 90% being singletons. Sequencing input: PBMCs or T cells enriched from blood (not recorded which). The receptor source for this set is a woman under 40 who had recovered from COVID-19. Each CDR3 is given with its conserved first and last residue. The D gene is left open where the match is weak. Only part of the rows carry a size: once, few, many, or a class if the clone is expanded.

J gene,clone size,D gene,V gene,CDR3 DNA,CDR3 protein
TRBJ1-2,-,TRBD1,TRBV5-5,TGTGCCAGCAGTCTTACTAAGGGGGCATCCTATGGCTACACCTTC,CASSLTKGASYGYTF
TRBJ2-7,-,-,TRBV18,TGTGCCAGCTCACCCGGCTACGAGCAGTACTTC,CASSPGYEQYF
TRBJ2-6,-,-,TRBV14,TGTGCCAGCAGCCAAGATCGGGTACTCGGCTCTGGGGCCAACGTCCTGACTTTC,CASSQDRVLGSGANVLTF
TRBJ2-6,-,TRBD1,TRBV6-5,TGTGCCAGCACGACAGGGGGCCCTGGGGCCAACGTCCTGACTTTC,CASTTGGPGANVLTF
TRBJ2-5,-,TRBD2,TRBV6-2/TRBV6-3,TGTGCCAGCAGTTACTGGGGCGCCGGGGGGGAGACCCAGTACTTC,CASSYWGAGGETQYF
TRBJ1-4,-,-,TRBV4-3,TGCGCCAGCAGCCCCGCGGGGGGCCAGGGGAATGAAAAACTGTTTTTT,CASSPAGGQGNEKLFF
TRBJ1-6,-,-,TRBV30,TGTGCCTGGACCGAGGGGGGGTTGACACCCCTCCACTTT,CAWTEGGLTPLHF
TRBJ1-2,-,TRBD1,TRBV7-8,TGTGCCAGTCAGACAGGGGGCTCGGTTGGCTACACCTTC,CASQTGGSVGYTF
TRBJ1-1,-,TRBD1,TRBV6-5,TGTGCCAGCAGTTACTCGGGACAGGGTGGGAACACTGAAGCTTTCTTT,CASSYSGQGGNTEAFF
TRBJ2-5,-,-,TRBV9,TGTGCCAGCAGCGTAGGGGGGGTGGAGACCCAGTACTTC,CASSVGGVETQYF
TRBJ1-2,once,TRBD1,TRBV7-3,TGTGCCAGCAGCTTAAAAGGAGGGGGCGACTATGGCTACACCTTC,CASSLKGGGDYGYTF
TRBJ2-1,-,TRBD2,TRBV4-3,TGCGCCAGCAGCCAAGAACCCAGCGGGGGGGCGGTCGAGCAGTTCTTC,CASSQEPSGGAVEQFF
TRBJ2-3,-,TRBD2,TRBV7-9,TGTGCCAGCAGGTCCGGGACTAGTGGAGATACGCAGTATTTT,CASRSGTSGDTQYF
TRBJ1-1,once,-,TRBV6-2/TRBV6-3,TGTGCCAGCAGTTACTCGGGGGGGAGCACTGAAGCTTTCTTT,CASSYSGGSTEAFF